The 21 T cell receptor beta chains below come from one sample, sequenced in a study of T cell responses to AZD1222 COVID-19 vaccine. Data came from immunoSEQ multiplex PCR; TCRdb stores just in-frame clones and leaves some out. The sample yields some 130,000 clones, approximately 85% seen once. This specimen consisted of peripheral blood, obtained on day 0 of AZD1222 vaccination. Source of these receptors: an adult in good health.

V is TRBV29-1 and J is TRBJ1-4; no reliable D call. Germline CDR1 reads SQVTM; CDR2 reads ANQGSEA. The CDR3 is 11 amino acids. Trimming cost V 1 base and J 6 bases, with 3 bases left between them. The CDR3 loop reads CSVEGDEKLFF. DNA of the CDR3: TGCAGCGTTGAAGGAGATGAAAAACTGTTTTTT.

The J gene is TRBJ1-5, the V gene TRBV7-9; TRBD1 is a possible D gene (6 bases). There are 16 residues in the CDR3. Germline assignment: CDR1 SEHNR and CDR2 FQNEAQ (reference sequence). V was shortened by 4 bases and J by 1 base, with 14 bases between the two germline ends. CDR3 region: CASSSLQGKSNQPQHF. As DNA, the CDR3 is TGTGCCAGCAGCTCATTACAGGGTAAAAGCAATCAGCCCCAGCATTTT. Full variable domain (rest looked up from reference TRBV7-9 and TRBJ1-5): DTGVSQNPRHKITKRGQNVTFRCDPISEHNRLYWYRQTLGQGPEFLTYFQNEAQLEKSRLLSDRFSAERPKGSFSTLEIQRTEQGDSAMYLCASSSLQGKSNQPQHFGDGTRLSIL.

V gene TRBV7-2 combines with J gene TRBJ1-1, with D perhaps matching TRBD1 (6 bases). The germline V and J ends were trimmed by 3 bases and 1 base, with 15 bases remaining between them. CDR3 length: 16 residues. The germline V gene encodes CDR1 SGHTA and CDR2 FQGNSA. CDR3 loop: CASSFGQGPWNTEAFF. The CDR3 region has the DNA TGTGCCAGCAGCTTTGGGCAGGGGCCTTGGAACACTGAAGCTTTCTTT.

This rearrangement joins TRBV6-1 to TRBJ2-1; D ambiguous. CDR3 length: 16 amino acids. The germline V gene has CDR1 MNHNS and CDR2 SASEGT. The V and J ends lost 4 bases and 2 bases respectively, with 15 bases between them. The DNA for the CDR3 is TGTGCCAGCAGTGCTGTATTCAATCCGCCCTACAATGAGCAGTTCTTC. Translating it yields CASSAVFNPPYNEQFF.

This clone has just a few counts. This chain joins TRBV7-6 and TRBJ2-7; the match to TRBD1 covers 9 bases. Germline V CDR1 and CDR2: SGHVS, FNYEAQ. The V and J ends lost 3 bases and 5 bases, in that order; junction bases with no gene match: 14. This CDR3 is built from 17 residues. The CDR3 region is CASSFNNLQGADDEQYF. For the CDR3, the DNA is TGTGCCAGCAGCTTCAACAACTTACAGGGGGCGGATGACGAGCAGTACTTC.

DNA for the CDR3: TGCGCCAGCAGCCACGCGGAGCGGTGGCATGGCTACACCTTC. Protein: CASSHAERWHGYTF. J is TRBJ1-2 and V is TRBV4-3; D gene uncertain. V was cut by 3 bases and J by 6 bases, with 14 bases left in between. This CDR3 is 14 amino acids long. CDR1 is LGHNA, CDR2 YSLEER, per germline.

This clone was seen just once. The genes are TRBV29-1 and TRBJ2-3; D is possibly TRBD2 (5 bases). Germline values: CDR1 SQVTM, CDR2 ANQGSEA. Trimming left V 3 bases short and J 2 bases short, with 9 bases between. This CDR3 has 13 residues. DNA of the CDR3: TGCAGCGTTGAGGCAGGACTCACAGATACGCAGTATTTT. Translation: CSVEAGLTDTQYF.

The V and J genes are TRBV5-1 and TRBJ1-2, with 9 bases lining up with TRBD1. V was clipped by 3 bases and J by 1 base; unmatched bases: 7. The CDR3 covers 16 residues. CDR1 is SGHRS and CDR2 is YFSETQ in the germline V gene. CDR3 loop: CASSSRDREINYGYTF. The CDR3 DNA reads TGCGCCAGCAGCTCCCGGGACAGGGAAATTAACTATGGCTACACCTTC.

This chain connects TRBV5-1 to TRBJ2-7, with 10 bases lining up with TRBD1. The CDR3 has 15 residues. The J segment lost 4 bases and the V segment lost 0 bases, leaving 4 bases of the junction unmatched. Per the germline V gene, CDR1 is SGHRS and CDR2 is YFSETQ. The CDR3 bases are TGCGCCAGCAGCTTGGCCGGGACAGGGGCATACGAGCAGTACTTC. Amino acids: CASSLAGTGAYEQYF.

The chain combines TRBV30 with TRBJ1-5; D is ambiguous. Germline loops: CDR1 GTSNPN, CDR2 SVGIG (reference sequence). The germline V and J ends were trimmed by 2 bases and 2 bases, with 4 bases remaining between them. The CDR3 sequence is 12 residues long. The CDR3 protein is CAWSTGNQPQHF. In nucleotides, the CDR3 is TGTGCCTGGAGTACTGGCAATCAGCCCCAGCATTTT.

This clone was seen a few times. The V call is TRBV7-8, the J call TRBJ2-5; weak D call: TRBD2 (5 bases). The germline CDR1 and CDR2 sequences are SGHVS and FQNEAQ. Trimming cost V 5 bases and J 5 bases, with 15 bases left between them. The CDR3 covers 14 residues. Here the CDR3 reads CASSPRAPGETQYF. The CDR3 region has the DNA TGTGCCAGCAGCCCCCGGGCCCCGGGGGAGACCCAGTACTTC. The full variable domain, rest sourced from reference TRBV7-8 and TRBJ2-5, is GAGVSQSPRYKVAKRGQDVALRCDPISGHVSLFWYQQALGQGPEFLTYFQNEAQLDKSGLPSDRFFAERPEGSVSTLKIQRTQQEDSAVYLCASSPRAPGETQYFGPGTRLLVL.

The CDR3 region is CATSVLPNYGYTF. The CDR3 bases are TGTGCCACCAGTGTTCTACCTAACTATGGCTACACCTTC. The chain joins TRBV24-1 to TRBJ1-2; no reliable D call. Germline V gives CDR1 KGHDR, CDR2 SFDVKD. Trimming took off 5 bases at V and 0 bases at J, with 6 bases between the two ends. This CDR3 is 13 amino acids long.

This clone was recorded a few times. V gene TRBV6-5 combines with J gene TRBJ1-2; D is unclear. V lost 0 bases and J 7 bases, leaving 18 bases between the germline ends. Germline V gene data show CDR1 as MNHEY and CDR2 as SVGAGI. The CDR3 totals 16 residues. The CDR3 sequence is CASSYSKVGGASGYTF. DNA for the CDR3: TGTGCCAGCAGTTACTCTAAAGTTGGCGGAGCCTCTGGCTACACCTTC.

The gene calls are TRBV9 and TRBJ1-2, with TRBD1 as a possible D gene (6 bases). Germline V gives CDR1 SGDLS, CDR2 YYNGEE. The V end was cut by 2 bases, the J end by 0 bases, with 14 bases between. CDR3 length: 16 residues. As DNA, the CDR3 is TGTGCCAGCAGCGTGGGTCAGGGGCAGGCTAACTATGGCTACACCTTC. Its translation: CASSVGQGQANYGYTF.

The V and J genes are TRBV4-3 and TRBJ1-2; tentatively, D is TRBD1 (5 bases). This CDR3 spans 16 amino acids. CDR1 is LGHNA, CDR2 YSLEER, per germline. V was clipped by 0 bases and J by 3 bases, with 14 bases between them. The CDR3 region is CASSQDIRGRYYGYTF. Here the CDR3 DNA reads TGCGCCAGCAGCCAAGATATACGGGGCAGATACTATGGCTACACCTTC.

The J gene is TRBJ2-1, the V gene TRBV7-2, with TRBD2 matching 14 bases. This CDR3 region has 15 residues. V was clipped by 1 base and J by 8 bases; unmatched bases: 1. Looked up from germline, CDR1 is SGHTA and CDR2 is FQGNSA. CDR3 sequence: CASSLGLAGGYEQFF. CDR3 nucleotides: TGTGCCAGCAGCTTAGGACTAGCGGGAGGGTATGAGCAGTTCTTC.

The gene calls are TRBV7-9 and TRBJ1-6, with unresolved D. V lost 7 bases and J 9 bases, leaving 13 bases between the germline ends. Looked up from germline, CDR1 is SEHNR and CDR2 is FQNEAQ (reference sequence). The CDR3 has 13 amino acids. As DNA, the CDR3 is TGTGCCAGCACACTGACCACGGGTTCACCCCTCCACTTT. Its translation: CASTLTTGSPLHF.

The rearrangement links TRBV7-9 to TRBJ2-2, with no clear D. CDR1 is SEHNR and CDR2 is FQNEAQ in the germline V gene (reference sequence). The CDR3 runs to 13 residues. The V end was cut by 4 bases, the J end by 6 bases, with 9 bases between. Here the CDR3 DNA reads TGTGCCAGCAGCTCACGGGCGGCCGGGGAGCTGTTTTTT. This gives the protein CASSSRAAGELFF. The full variable domain, rest sourced from reference TRBV7-9 and TRBJ2-2, is DTGVSQNPRHKITKRGQNVTFRCDPISEHNRLYWYRQTLGQGPEFLTYFQNEAQLEKSRLLSDRFSAERPKGSFSTLEIQRTEQGDSAMYLCASSSRAAGELFFGEGSRLTVL.

The chain employs TRBV6-5 and TRBJ2-7; D call uncertain. The V gene lost 2 bases and the J gene lost 0 bases, with 11 bases spanning the gap. The length of the CDR3 is 15 residues. The V gene's germline CDR1 is MNHEY and CDR2 SVGAGI. The CDR3 DNA reads TGTGCCAGCAGTTACCCACTCGCAGGCTCCTACGAGCAGTACTTC. Its translation: CASSYPLAGSYEQYF.

This sequence joins TRBV27 and TRBJ1-2; D might be TRBD1 (6 bases). This CDR3 region has 12 residues. Germline CDR1 MNHEY, CDR2 SMNVEV (reference sequence). With 6 bases removed from V and 8 bases from J, the gap between germline ends came to 13 bases. Written as DNA, the CDR3 is TGTGCCAGCAGACGACAGGCGGGGGGCTACACCTTC. Its protein product is CASRRQAGGYTF.

The chain is built from TRBV6-5 and TRBJ1-2; no firm D call. CDR1 and CDR2 (germline): MNHEY, SVGAGI. V was pared by 3 bases and J by 8 bases, with 13 bases between. This CDR3 has 13 residues. The CDR3 spells CASSYEGGSGYTF. The CDR3 DNA reads as TGTGCCAGCAGTTATGAGGGTGGAAGCGGCTACACCTTC.